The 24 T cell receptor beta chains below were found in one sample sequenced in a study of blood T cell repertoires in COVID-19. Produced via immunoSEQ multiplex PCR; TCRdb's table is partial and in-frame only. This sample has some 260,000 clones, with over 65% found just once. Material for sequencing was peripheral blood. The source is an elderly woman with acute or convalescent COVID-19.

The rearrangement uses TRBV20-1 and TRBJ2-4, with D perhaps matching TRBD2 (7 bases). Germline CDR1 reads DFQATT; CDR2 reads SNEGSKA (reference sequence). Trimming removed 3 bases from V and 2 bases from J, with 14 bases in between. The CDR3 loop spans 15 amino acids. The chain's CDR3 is CSASTGGDPKNIQYF. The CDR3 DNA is TGCAGTGCTAGTACGGGGGGCGATCCCAAAAACATTCAGTACTTC.

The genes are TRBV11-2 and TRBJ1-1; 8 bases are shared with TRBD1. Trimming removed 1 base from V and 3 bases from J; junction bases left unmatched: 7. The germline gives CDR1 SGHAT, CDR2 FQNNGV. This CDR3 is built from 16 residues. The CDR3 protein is CASSLVGGQVYTEAFF. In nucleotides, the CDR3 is TGTGCCAGCAGCTTAGTAGGGGGACAGGTGTACACTGAAGCTTTCTTT. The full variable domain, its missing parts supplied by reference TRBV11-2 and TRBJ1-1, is EAGVAQSPRYKIIEKRQSVAFWCNPISGHATLYWYQQILGQGPKLLIQFQNNGVVDDSQLPKDRFSAERLKGVDSTLKIQPAKLEDSAVYLCASSLVGGQVYTEAFFGQGTRLTVV.

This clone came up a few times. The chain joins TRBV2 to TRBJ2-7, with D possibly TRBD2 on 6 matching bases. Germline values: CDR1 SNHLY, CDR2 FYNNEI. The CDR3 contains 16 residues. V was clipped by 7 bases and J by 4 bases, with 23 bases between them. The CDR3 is CASKDRGAENLYEQYF. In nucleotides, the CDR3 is TGTGCCAGCAAGGATCGCGGGGCTGAGAATCTATACGAGCAGTACTTC.

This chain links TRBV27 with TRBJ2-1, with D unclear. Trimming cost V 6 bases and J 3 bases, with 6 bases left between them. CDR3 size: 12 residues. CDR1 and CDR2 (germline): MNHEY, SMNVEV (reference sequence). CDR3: CASRTNYNEQFF. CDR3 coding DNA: TGTGCCAGCAGGACAAACTACAATGAGCAGTTCTTC.

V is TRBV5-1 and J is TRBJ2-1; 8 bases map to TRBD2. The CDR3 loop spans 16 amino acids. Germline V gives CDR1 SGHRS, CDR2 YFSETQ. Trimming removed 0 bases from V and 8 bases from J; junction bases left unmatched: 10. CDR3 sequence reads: CASSLASAGGGDEQFF. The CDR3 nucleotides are TGCGCCAGCAGCTTGGCGTCTGCGGGAGGCGGGGATGAGCAGTTCTTC.

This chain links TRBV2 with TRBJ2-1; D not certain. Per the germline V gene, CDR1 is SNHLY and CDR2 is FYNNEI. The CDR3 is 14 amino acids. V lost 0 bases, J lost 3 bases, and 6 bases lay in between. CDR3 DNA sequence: TGTGCCAGCAGTGAAGCACTCCGCTACAATGAGCAGTTCTTC. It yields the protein CASSEALRYNEQFF. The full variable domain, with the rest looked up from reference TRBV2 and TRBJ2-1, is EPEVTQTPSHQVTQMGQEVILRCVPISNHLYFYWYRQILGQKVEFLVSFYNNEISEKSEIFDDQFSVERPDGSNFTLKIRSTKLEDSAMYFCASSEALRYNEQFFGPGTRLTVL.

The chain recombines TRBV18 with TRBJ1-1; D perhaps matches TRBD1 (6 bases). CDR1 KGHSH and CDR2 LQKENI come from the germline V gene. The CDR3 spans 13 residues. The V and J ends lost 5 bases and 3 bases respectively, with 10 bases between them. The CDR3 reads CASSNRVDTEAFF. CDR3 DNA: TGTGCCAGCTCAAACAGGGTCGACACTGAAGCTTTCTTT.

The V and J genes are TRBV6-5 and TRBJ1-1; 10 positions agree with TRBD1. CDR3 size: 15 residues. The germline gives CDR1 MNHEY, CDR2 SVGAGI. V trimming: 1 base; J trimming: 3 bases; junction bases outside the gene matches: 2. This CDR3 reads CASSYFGTGDTEAFF. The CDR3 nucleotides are TGTGCCAGCAGTTACTTCGGGACAGGGGACACTGAAGCTTTCTTT.

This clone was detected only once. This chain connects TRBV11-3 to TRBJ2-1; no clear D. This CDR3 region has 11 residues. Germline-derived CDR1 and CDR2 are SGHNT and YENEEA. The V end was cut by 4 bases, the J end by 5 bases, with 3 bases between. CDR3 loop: CASSSDNEQFF. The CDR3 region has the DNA TGTGCCAGCAGCTCTGACAATGAGCAGTTCTTC.

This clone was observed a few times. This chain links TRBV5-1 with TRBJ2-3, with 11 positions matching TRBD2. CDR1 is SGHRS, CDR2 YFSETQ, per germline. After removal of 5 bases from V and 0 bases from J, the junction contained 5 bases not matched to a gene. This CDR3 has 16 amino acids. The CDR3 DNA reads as TGCGCCAGCAGAGGGGGACTAGCGGAGAGCACAGATACGCAGTATTTT. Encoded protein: CASRGGLAESTDTQYF.

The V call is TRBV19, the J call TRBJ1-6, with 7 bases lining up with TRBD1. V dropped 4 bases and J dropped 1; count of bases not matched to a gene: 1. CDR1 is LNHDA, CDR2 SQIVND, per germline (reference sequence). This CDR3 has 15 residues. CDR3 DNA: TGTGCCAGTAGTACGGACAGGTCCTATAATTCACCCCTCCACTTT. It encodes CASSTDRSYNSPLHF.

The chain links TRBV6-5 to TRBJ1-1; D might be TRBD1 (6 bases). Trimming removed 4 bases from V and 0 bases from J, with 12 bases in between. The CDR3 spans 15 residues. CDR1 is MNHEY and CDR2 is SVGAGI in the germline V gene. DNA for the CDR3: TGTGCCAGCAGTTTAGGGGGTTTCATGAACACTGAAGCTTTCTTT. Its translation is CASSLGGFMNTEAFF.

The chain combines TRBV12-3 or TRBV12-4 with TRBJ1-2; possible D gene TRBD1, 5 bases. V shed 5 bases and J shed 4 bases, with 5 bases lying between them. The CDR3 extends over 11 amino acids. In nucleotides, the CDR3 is TGTGCCAGCAGTGACAGCTATGGCTACACCTTC. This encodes CASSDSYGYTF.

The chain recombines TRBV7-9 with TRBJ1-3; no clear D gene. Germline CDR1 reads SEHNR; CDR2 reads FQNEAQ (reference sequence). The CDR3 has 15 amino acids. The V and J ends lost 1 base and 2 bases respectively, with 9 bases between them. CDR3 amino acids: CASSLGWGAGNTIYF. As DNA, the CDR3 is TGTGCCAGCAGCTTAGGATGGGGAGCTGGAAACACCATATATTTT.

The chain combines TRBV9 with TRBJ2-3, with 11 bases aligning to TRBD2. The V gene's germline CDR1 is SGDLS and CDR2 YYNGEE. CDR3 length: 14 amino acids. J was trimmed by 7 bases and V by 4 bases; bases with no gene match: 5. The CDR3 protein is CASSTSGGGNTQYF. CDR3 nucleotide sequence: TGTGCCAGCAGCACTAGCGGGGGAGGAAATACGCAGTATTTT.

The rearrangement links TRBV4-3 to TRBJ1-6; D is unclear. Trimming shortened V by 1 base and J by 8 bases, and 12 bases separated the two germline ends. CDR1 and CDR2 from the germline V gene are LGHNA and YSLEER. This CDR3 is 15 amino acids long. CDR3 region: CASSQGLFQDSPLHF. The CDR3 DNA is TGCGCCAGCAGCCAAGGACTATTTCAGGATTCACCCCTCCACTTT.

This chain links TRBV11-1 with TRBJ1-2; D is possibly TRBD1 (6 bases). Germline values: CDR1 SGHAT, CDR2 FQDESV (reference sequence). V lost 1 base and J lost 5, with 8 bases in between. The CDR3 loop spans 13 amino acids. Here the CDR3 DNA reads TGTGCCAGCAGCTTAGGGACAGAGTATGGCTACACCTTC. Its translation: CASSLGTEYGYTF.

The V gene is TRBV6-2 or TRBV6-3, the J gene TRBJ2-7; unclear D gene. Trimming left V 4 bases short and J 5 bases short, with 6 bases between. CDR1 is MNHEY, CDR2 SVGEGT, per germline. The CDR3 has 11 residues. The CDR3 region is CASSSLHEQYF. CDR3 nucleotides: TGTGCCAGCAGTTCCCTCCACGAGCAGTACTTC.

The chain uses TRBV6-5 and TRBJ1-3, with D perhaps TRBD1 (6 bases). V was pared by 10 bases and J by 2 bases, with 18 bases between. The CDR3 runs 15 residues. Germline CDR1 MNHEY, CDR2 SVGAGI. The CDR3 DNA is TGTGCCACCCACCCCACAGGGAGAGCTGGAAACACCATATATTTT. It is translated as CATHPTGRAGNTIYF.

The CDR3 region has the DNA TGTGCCACCACGTCCGGGACAGGAATCAACTATGGCTACACCTTC. It specifies CATTSGTGINYGYTF. The V call is TRBV2, the J call TRBJ1-2; 8 bases map to TRBD1. Germline trimming cut 10 bases from V and 2 bases from J; bases unmatched to any gene: 12. This CDR3 is built from 15 residues. CDR1 is SNHLY, CDR2 FYNNEI, per germline. The whole variable domain, remainder taken from reference TRBV2 and TRBJ1-2, is EPEVTQTPSHQVTQMGQEVILRCVPISNHLYFYWYRQILGQKVEFLVSFYNNEISEKSEIFDDQFSVERPDGSNFTLKIRSTKLEDSAMYFCATTSGTGINYGYTFGSGTRLTVV.

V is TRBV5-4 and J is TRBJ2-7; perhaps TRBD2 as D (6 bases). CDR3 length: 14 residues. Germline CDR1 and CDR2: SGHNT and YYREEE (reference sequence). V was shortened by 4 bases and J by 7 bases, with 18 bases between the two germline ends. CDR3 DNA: TGTGCCAGCAGCCCGGGGACTGCTTACGGAGAGCAGTACTTC. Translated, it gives CASSPGTAYGEQYF.

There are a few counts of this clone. The CDR3 DNA is TGCGCCAGCAGAACGACAGGGGCCCAGCCCCAGCATTTT. Protein product: CASRTTGAQPQHF. The gene calls are TRBV23-1 and TRBJ1-5; TRBD1 agrees at 8 bases. Being an ORF, TRBV23-1 has a function that is uncertain. The CDR3 runs to 13 residues. J gave up 7 bases and V 6 bases, and 5 bases lay outside the gene matches.

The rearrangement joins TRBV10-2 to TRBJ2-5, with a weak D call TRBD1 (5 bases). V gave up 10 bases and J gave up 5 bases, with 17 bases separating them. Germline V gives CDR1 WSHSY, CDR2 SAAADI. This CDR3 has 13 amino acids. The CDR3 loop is CATLRGFRETQYF. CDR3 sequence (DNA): TGCGCCACCCTTAGGGGTTTTCGGGAGACCCAGTACTTC.

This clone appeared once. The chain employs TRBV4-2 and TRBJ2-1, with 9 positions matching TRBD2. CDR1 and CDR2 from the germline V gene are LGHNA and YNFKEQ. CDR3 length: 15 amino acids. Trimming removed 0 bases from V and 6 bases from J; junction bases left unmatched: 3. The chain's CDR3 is CASSQDAGGLNEQFF. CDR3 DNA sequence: TGTGCCAGCAGCCAAGACGCGGGAGGGCTCAATGAGCAGTTCTTC.